The next 5 T cell receptor beta chains were all read from a single sample in a study of T-cell reconstitution after alpha-beta-depleted transplantation in children. Unique molecular identifiers featured in how the TCRbeta library was prepared. Via MiXCR, TCRdb re-called the PCR reads, giving one row per CDR3 protein. The sample comprises 300,000 to 350,000 distinct CDR3 sequences, roughly 17% of which are singletons, and 35% to 50% rests with the top ten. The specimen comprised PBMCs, mostly from graft donor cells, sampled 360 days after TCRalphabeta/CD19-depleted stem cell transplant. The source is a male patient between 2 and 10 years old who had a stem cell transplant for acute lymphoblastic leukemia, so the T cells may come from the graft donor.

This clonotype has ten or more counts. The CDR3 nucleotides read TGCAGCGTTGTGCGCCGGGACTACCTTTCCTACGAGCAGTACTTC. Protein: CSVVRRDYLSYEQYF. This chain uses TRBV29-1 with TRBJ2-7; 7 bases are a match to TRBD2. CDR1 and CDR2 from the germline V gene are SQVTM and ANQGSEA. The length of the CDR3 is 15 residues. Losses at the gene ends were 4 bases for V and 1 base for J; bases not matched to a gene: 10.

This clonotype was picked up many times. J is TRBJ2-3 and V is TRBV12-3 or TRBV12-4, with 10 bases matching TRBD2. V gave up 8 bases and J gave up 4 bases; unmatched junction bases: 6. The CDR3 is 14 residues long. Here the CDR3 DNA reads TGTGCCAGCCTCCTAGCGGGAGAGGCAGATACGCAGTATTTT. Translating it yields CASLLAGEADTQYF.

This clonotype was seen a handful of times. J is TRBJ1-1 and V is TRBV14, with 7 positions matching TRBD1. After removal of 6 bases from V and 9 bases from J, the junction contained 10 bases not matched to a gene. This CDR3 spans 13 amino acids. Germline CDR1 reads SGHDN; CDR2 reads FVKESK. The CDR3 sequence is CASSPGTAIKAFF. In DNA, the CDR3 is TGTGCCAGCAGTCCCGGGACAGCAATTAAAGCTTTCTTT.

This clonotype came up a few times. This chain uses TRBV24-1 with TRBJ2-2; the match to TRBD2 covers 7 bases. The CDR3 spans 15 residues. Trimming took 5 bases from V and 2 from J; bases not matched to a gene: 4. Germline CDR1 reads KGHDR; CDR2 reads SFDVKD. This chain's CDR3 is CATSAGTTNTGELFF. DNA for the CDR3: TGTGCCACCAGTGCCGGGACTACTAACACCGGGGAGCTGTTTTTT.

This clonotype has a count of ten or more. V gene TRBV9 combines with J gene TRBJ1-3; D may be TRBD1 (5 bases). Trimming removed 3 bases from V and 0 bases from J, with 10 bases in between. There are 15 residues in the CDR3. Per the germline V gene, CDR1 is SGDLS and CDR2 is YYNGEE. The CDR3 DNA reads TGTGCCAGCAGCGGGACACGATCCTCTGGAAACACCATATATTTT. Its protein product is CASSGTRSSGNTIYF.